One and the same sample provided the 28 T cell receptor beta chains below, sequenced in a study of T cell clonality in common variable immunodeficiency. Broader study findings: Reportedly, TCR beta sequences from common variable immunodeficiency showed fewer deletions and N-nucleotide insertions.

The data were produced by immunoSEQ multiplex PCR, yet TCRdb's version contains in-frame clones alone and is incomplete. Altogether about 28,000 clones were found in the sample, and no singletons occur. Their cognate antigens are unknown. The sequencing input was peripheral blood mononuclear cells. All receptors come from a human donor with common variable immunodeficiency.

The CDR3 DNA, read in part, is TGCGCCAGCAGCTTGGGGTGGCGGGGGACCACAGATACG. Its protein product is CASSLGWRGTTDT. In full, the CDR3 is CASSLGWRGTTDTQYF. The chain employs TRBV5-1 and TRBJ2-3, with 7 nucleotides matching TRBD2. The read ends 3 residues early relative to the CDR3; the germline J gene fills the gap. Trimming took 0 bases from V and 2 from J; bases not matched to a gene: 6. The CDR3 extends over 16 amino acids. Germline CDR1 reads SGHRS; CDR2 reads YFSETQ.

This clone was seen ten or more times. Sequencing ends 3 residues short of the CDR3 end; the germline J gene provides the rest. The V call is TRBV7-6, the J call TRBJ2-3; TRBD1 matches at 8 bases. Trimming removed 2 bases from V and 6 bases from J; junction bases left unmatched: 1. CDR3 length: 13 amino acids. CDR1 SGHVS and CDR2 FNYEAQ come from the germline V gene. The CDR3 loop reads CASSLYRGDTQYF. The CDR3 bases that were read are TGTGCCAGCAGCTTATACAGGGGGGATACG.

This clone was observed at least ten times. The CDR3 is cut off 3 residues early in the read; its end comes from the germline J gene. The V call is TRBV20-1, the J call TRBJ2-7, with a possible D match to TRBD1 (6 bases). Germline loops: CDR1 DFQATT, CDR2 SNEGSKA (reference sequence). The CDR3 is 15 residues long. Trimming stripped 6 bases from V and 0 bases from J, with 18 bases between. The CDR3 bases that were read are TGCAGTGCCATCGTAGTGACAGGTAACTCCTACGAG. Protein product: CSAIVVTGNSYE. The full CDR3 protein reads CSAIVVTGNSYEQYF.

With respect to this clone: The CDR3 is cut off 3 residues early in the read; its end comes from the germline J gene. The chain is built from TRBV18 and TRBJ1-1; perhaps TRBD1 as D (6 bases). Germline V gene lookup returns CDR1 KGHSH and CDR2 LQKENI. This CDR3 has 15 amino acids. With 5 bases removed from V and 0 bases from J, the gap between germline ends came to 13 bases. The covered CDR3 bases are TGTGCCAGCTCATCGAGACAGGCCATGAACACTGAA. Encoded protein: CASSSRQAMNTE. The CDR3 in its entirety is CASSSRQAMNTEAFF.

This clone was seen repeatedly, ten times or more. Coverage ceases 3 residues before the CDR3 finishes, and the germline J gene fills in the end. The gene calls are TRBV7-2 and TRBJ2-1, with D tentatively TRBD2 (5 bases). Trimming shortened V by 2 bases and J by 9 bases, and 8 bases separated the two germline ends. Germline loops: CDR1 SGHTA, CDR2 FQGNSA. This CDR3 has 12 residues. CDR3 in amino acids: CASSLPSIEQFF. CDR3 DNA (partial): TGTGCCAGCAGCTTACCTAGCATTGAG.

This clone was recorded many times. Coverage ceases 3 residues before the CDR3 finishes, and the germline J gene fills in the end. The rearrangement links TRBV12-3 or TRBV12-4 to TRBJ1-4, with D perhaps matching TRBD1 (5 bases). The V end was cut by 6 bases, the J end by 7 bases, with 9 bases between. This CDR3 is built from 12 residues. This CDR3 reads CASSPRGEKLFF. The sequenced CDR3 bases are TGTGCCAGCAGCCCGAGGGGTGAAAAA.

This clone occurred many times. With the read ending 3 residues before the CDR3 end, the germline J gene is used to fill in that end. This chain connects TRBV18 to TRBJ2-5; no clear D. This CDR3 is built from 13 residues. V shed 3 bases and J shed 4 bases, with 9 bases lying between them. CDR1 and CDR2 (germline): KGHSH, LQKENI. The CDR3 protein is CASSPQERETQYF. The part of the CDR3 DNA that was read is TGTGCCAGCTCACCTCAAGAGCGAGAGACC.

Comments on this clone: A clone one base away is much larger, so this may be a read error. The read terminates 3 residues before the CDR3 end, so the remaining end is supplied by the germline J gene. This chain uses TRBV6-2 or TRBV6-3 with TRBJ2-5; D possibly corresponds to TRBD2 (6 bases). This CDR3 has 16 residues. In germline, CDR1 is MNHEY, CDR2 SVGEGT. V shed 2 bases and J shed 0 bases, with 13 bases lying between them. CDR3 bases read: TGTGCCAGCAGTTACCCGGGACTCTCGGACCAAGAGACC. Encoded protein: CASSYPGLSDQET. The whole CDR3 region reads CASSYPGLSDQETQYF.

Turning to this clone: The observed sequence ends 3 residues before the CDR3 terminus, with the missing tail filled in from the germline J gene. This chain joins TRBV7-9 and TRBJ1-4, with 7 bases aligning to TRBD1. The CDR3 sequence is 15 residues long. Trimming removed 4 bases from V and 8 bases from J; junction bases left unmatched: 10. Germline V gene lookup returns CDR1 SEHNR and CDR2 FQNEAQ (reference sequence). The CDR3 spells CASSSWSAGGEKLFF. The covered CDR3 bases are TGTGCCAGCAGCTCCTGGAGCGCAGGGGGGGAAAAA.

This clone was observed at least ten times. The DNA ends 3 residues before the CDR3 does, and the rest of the CDR3 is filled in from the germline J gene. This chain links TRBV4-2 with TRBJ1-4; D uncertain. Trimming took off 3 bases at V and 0 bases at J, with 14 bases between the two ends. CDR3 length equals 17 residues. CDR1 is LGHNA, CDR2 YNFKEQ, per germline. CDR3 bases read: TGTGCCAGCAGCCACCACCGCGAGCTAGCAACTAATGAAAAA. Its protein is CASSHHRELATNEK. The CDR3, in full, reads CASSHHRELATNEKLFF.

Of note for this clone: Read data end 3 residues before the CDR3 end; the end is taken from the germline J gene. The chain couples TRBV5-3 to TRBJ1-1; D is unclear. TRBV5-3 is recorded as an ORF, its role being uncertain. V dropped 2 bases and J dropped 5 bases, with 4 bases sitting between them. This CDR3 is built from 11 residues. CDR3 DNA, as far as it was read: TGTGCCAGAAGCTTTCCGACTGAA. Translated, it gives CARSFPTE. The CDR3 reads in full as CARSFPTEAFF.

In regard to this clone: The read terminates 3 residues ahead of where the CDR3 ends, so the germline J gene completes it. This chain connects TRBV7-6 to TRBJ2-5; possibly TRBD1 for D (6 bases). Germline V gene lookup returns CDR1 SGHVS and CDR2 FNYEAQ. This CDR3 is 15 amino acids long. Trimming took 3 bases from V and 1 from J, leaving 12 bases between them. CDR3 bases read: TGTGCCAGCAGCTTCTTGGACAGAGCCCAAGAGACC. As protein: CASSFLDRAQET. The whole CDR3 sequence is CASSFLDRAQETQYF.

This clone was recorded a few times. The sequence runs out 3 residues before the end of the CDR3; the remainder is reconstructed from the germline J gene. The V call is TRBV6-2 or TRBV6-3, the J call TRBJ2-7; no firm D call. Germline lookup yields CDR1 MNHEY and CDR2 SVGEGT. V lost 0 bases and J lost 2, with 8 bases in between. The CDR3 totals 14 residues. CDR3 sequence: CASSYSLVPYEQYF. CDR3 DNA (partial): TGTGCCAGCAGTTACTCCTTAGTGCCCTACGAG.

Many counts were recorded for this clone. The CDR3 goes on 3 residues after the read ends, and that part is filled in from the germline J gene. The chain joins TRBV18 to TRBJ2-4; TRBD1 is a possible D gene (5 bases). The V gene's germline CDR1 is KGHSH and CDR2 LQKENI. The V and J ends lost 2 bases and 7 bases respectively, with 15 bases between them. This CDR3 has 15 amino acids. CDR3: CASSPNHGKGNIQYF. The covered CDR3 bases are TGTGCCAGCTCACCAAACCATGGAAAGGGGAACATT.

This clone showed up many times. The CDR3 is cut off 3 residues early in the read; its end comes from the germline J gene. V usage is TRBV11-2 and J usage is TRBJ2-4; maybe TRBD1 (5 bases). The ends were cut back, 1 base at V and 4 bases at J, with 8 bases in the middle. The length of the CDR3 is 14 residues. Germline V gives CDR1 SGHAT, CDR2 FQNNGV. The CDR3 sequence: CASSLGTGKNIQYF. The sequenced CDR3 bases are TGTGCCAGCAGCTTAGGTACAGGAAAAAACATT.

This clone was seen ten or more times. With the read ending 3 residues before the CDR3 end, the germline J gene is used to fill in that end. The V gene is TRBV7-2, the J gene TRBJ1-5, with a weak D call TRBD1 (6 bases). The germline V gene has CDR1 SGHTA and CDR2 FQGNSA. The CDR3 consists of 14 residues. V was pared by 2 bases and J by 7 bases, with 12 bases between. Partial CDR3 DNA: TGTGCCAGCAGCTTAAGGGGGGGTCGACAGCCC. Translated: CASSLRGGRQP. The whole CDR3 protein reads CASSLRGGRQPQHF.

Notes on this clone: Coverage ceases 3 residues before the CDR3 finishes, and the germline J gene fills in the end. This chain connects TRBV6-2 or TRBV6-3 to TRBJ2-2; D is perhaps TRBD1 (6 bases). Germline assignment: CDR1 MNHEY and CDR2 SVGEGT. V lost 6 bases and J lost 0, with 14 bases in between. The CDR3 totals 16 residues. This CDR3 is CASRRQVGANTGELFF. CDR3 bases read: TGTGCCAGCAGACGACAGGTAGGTGCGAACACCGGGGAG.

This clone was recorded at least ten times. The read stops 3 residues short of the end of the CDR3; the missing end is completed from the germline J gene. The chain has TRBV7-2 and TRBJ2-4, with a tentative D call TRBD2 (6 bases). The germline gives CDR1 SGHTA, CDR2 FQGNSA. The length of the CDR3 is 14 residues. The V end was cut by 5 bases, the J end by 6 bases, with 14 bases between. CDR3 loop: CASSPGLYTNIQYF. Partial CDR3 DNA: TGTGCCAGCAGCCCGGGACTGTATACAAACATT.

This clone was seen a few times. With the read ending 3 residues before the CDR3 end, the germline J gene is used to fill in that end. The chain links TRBV7-2 to TRBJ2-5; possibly TRBD2 for D (7 bases). The CDR3 runs 14 residues. Germline CDR1 reads SGHTA; CDR2 reads FQGNSA. V shed 1 base and J shed 4 bases, with 10 bases lying between them. The sequenced CDR3 bases are TGTGCCAGCAGCTTAGAGAGGGGGGGAGAGACC. Translation gives CASSLERGGET. The CDR3, in full, reads CASSLERGGETQYF.

This clone was seen ten or more times. Coverage ceases 3 residues before the CDR3 finishes, and the germline J gene fills in the end. The chain employs TRBV2 and TRBJ1-1; 7 nucleotides align to TRBD1. With V trimmed by 4 bases and J by 4 bases, 6 bases remained unmatched. The germline gives CDR1 SNHLY, CDR2 FYNNEI. This CDR3 has 14 amino acids. The sequenced CDR3 bases are TGTGCCAGCAGTGGACAGGGCCTGAGCACTGAA. Translation gives CASSGQGLSTE. The whole CDR3 is CASSGQGLSTEAFF.

As regards this clone: The read halts 3 residues ahead of the CDR3 end, with the missing end drawn from the germline J gene. This chain connects TRBV18 to TRBJ1-1; possibly TRBD1 for D (6 bases). Germline values: CDR1 KGHSH, CDR2 LQKENI. The CDR3 contains 15 residues. The CDR3 loop is CASSPPMGGAMGAFF. The sequenced CDR3 bases are TGTGCCAGCTCACCACCGATGGGGGGGGCTATGGGA.

This clone has only a few counts. The CDR3 DNA, read in part, is TGTGCCAGCAGTGGAGGGACAGGCTCCTACGAG. This sequence encodes CASSGGTGSYE. In full, the CDR3 reads CASSGGTGSYEQYF. This chain uses TRBV11-2 with TRBJ2-7, with 8 bases fitting TRBD1. The read ends 3 residues shy of where the CDR3 ends; the end is completed using the germline J gene. V gave up 6 bases and J gave up 0 bases; unmatched junction bases: 4. The CDR3 is 14 residues long. Germline lookup yields CDR1 SGHAT and CDR2 FQNNGV.

This clone has only a few counts. The CDR3 goes on 3 residues after the read ends, and that part is filled in from the germline J gene. The V gene is TRBV7-8, the J gene TRBJ2-1, with TRBD2 matching 11 bases. The germline gives CDR1 SGHVS, CDR2 FQNEAQ. The CDR3 length is 15 residues. V trimming: 5 bases; J trimming: 4 bases; junction bases outside the gene matches: 4. Here the CDR3 reads CASSKTSGGYNEQFF. The sequenced CDR3 bases are TGTGCCAGCAGCAAAACTAGCGGGGGATACAATGAG.

A few counts support this clone. CDR3 protein: CASSPTPGSGTEAFF. The DNA read from the CDR3 is TGTGCCAGCTCACCAACTCCAGGGTCAGGCACTGAA. The V call is TRBV18, the J call TRBJ1-1; a weak D match, TRBD1 (5 bases). The read ends 3 residues early relative to the CDR3; the germline J gene fills the gap. This CDR3 region has 15 residues. Trimming stripped 2 bases from V and 4 bases from J, with 14 bases between. Per germline, CDR1 KGHSH and CDR2 LQKENI.

In its sample, this clone was seen many times. The read ends 3 residues shy of where the CDR3 ends; the end is completed using the germline J gene. Within the sample, other DNA sequences also encode this same CDR3. V usage is TRBV7-9 and J usage is TRBJ2-2, with TRBD1 matching over 8 bases. The CDR3 length is 15 residues. J was trimmed by 1 base and V by 3 bases; bases with no gene match: 1. Germline CDR1 SEHNR, CDR2 FQNEAQ (reference sequence). The sequenced part of the CDR3 DNA is TGTGCCAGCAGCTTGGGGACAGGGAACACCGGGGAG. This gives the protein CASSLGTGNTGE. The CDR3 in its entirety is CASSLGTGNTGELFF. Based on the CDR3 plus reference TRBV7-9 and TRBJ2-2, the full variable domain is DTGVSQNPRHKITKRGQNVTFRCDPISEHNRLYWYRQTLGQGPEFLTYFQNEAQLEKSRLLSDRFSAERPKGSFSTLEIQRTEQGDSAMYLCASSLGTGNTGELFFGEGSRLTVL.

This clone was recorded at least ten times. The read comes to an end 3 residues before the CDR3 does, leaving the germline J gene to fill in the end. This chain uses TRBV7-8 with TRBJ2-3, with 9 bases that match TRBD1. Germline V gene data show CDR1 as SGHVS and CDR2 as FQNEAQ. The CDR3 has 15 amino acids. V lost 5 bases, J lost 1 base, and 4 bases stayed unmatched. The CDR3 DNA, read in part, is TGTGCCAGCAGCGGGACAGGGTTTGGCACAGATACG. This gives the protein CASSGTGFGTDT. The full-length CDR3 reads as CASSGTGFGTDTQYF. Full variable domain (missing parts from reference TRBV7-8 and TRBJ2-3): GAGVSQSPRYKVAKRGQDVALRCDPISGHVSLFWYQQALGQGPEFLTYFQNEAQLDKSGLPSDRFFAERPEGSVSTLKIQRTQQEDSAVYLCASSGTGFGTDTQYFGPGTRLTVL.

In its sample, this clone was seen a few times. The sequence runs out 3 residues before the end of the CDR3; the remainder is reconstructed from the germline J gene. V gene TRBV19 combines with J gene TRBJ1-1; possible D gene TRBD1, 6 bases. Germline CDR1 is LNHDA and CDR2 is SQIVND (reference sequence). The CDR3 loop spans 11 amino acids. Here the CDR3 reads CASNSGTEAFF. CDR3 DNA, as far as it was read: TGTGCCAGTAACTCCGGGACAGAA.

About this clone itself: Read sequence stops 3 residues before the CDR3 end, and the germline J gene provides the missing end. The V gene is TRBV6-1, the J gene TRBJ2-3; tentatively, D is TRBD1 (6 bases). The CDR3 sequence is 16 residues long. Trimming took 1 base from V and 0 from J, leaving 11 bases between them. Germline CDR1 reads MNHNS; CDR2 reads SASEGT. This CDR3 reads CASSEGTAPSTDTQYF. The CDR3 DNA, read in part, is TGTGCCAGCAGTGAAGGGACAGCCCCAAGCACAGATACG.